Sequencing of this T cell receptor beta chain was carried out in a study of T cells in Graves' hyperthyroidism and ophthalmopathy. The patients, who ranged from 18 to 65 in age, presented with newly diagnosed hyperthyroidism lasting under 2 months. RNA transcripts yielded amplified TCR beta CDR3 regions. The primer set for the first-round RT-PCR of the TCR CDR3 was HTBI. Using its own MiXCR run on the multiplex PCR reads, TCRdb lists one record per CDR3 protein. The profile covers about 380,000 distinct CDR3 sequences, with approximately 12% appearing a single time and about a fifth taken by the ten largest. This clonotype was seen only a few times. The antigen is not known. Study results and caveats: In the analysis, a 13 V-J model separated ophthalmopathy from stable hyperthyroidism.

J was trimmed by 1 base and V by 2 bases; bases with no gene match: 8. Germline V gene lookup returns CDR1 LGHNA and CDR2 YNFKEQ. CDR3 length equals 17 residues. This clonotype was sampled from a man younger than 45 with Graves' hyperthyroidism that later progressed to Graves' ophthalmopathy. This sequence joins TRBV4-2 and TRBJ2-4, with TRBD1 identical over 7 bases. The sample consisted of blood. The CDR3 sequence is CASSQRGLQGAKNIQYF. CDR3 in DNA: TGTGCCAGCAGCCAAAGGGGCCTACAGGGGGCCAAAAACATTCAGTACTTC.